This entry features one T cell receptor beta chain sequence. Its antigen remains unknown. These data are taken from a study of beta chain features in type 1 diabetes. Sequencing targeted expressed TCRB transcripts, as all isolated RNA had been reverse transcribed. TCRdb's copy holds only in-frame clones and misses some; the assay was immunoSEQ multiplex PCR. The sample records 600,000 or so clones, 12% being singletons. The CDR3 has 16 residues. V dropped 0 bases and J dropped 0 bases, with 9 bases sitting between them. Sorted CD4+ subsets: naive, central memory, regulatory, stem cell-like memory (CD45RO/CCR7/CD25/CD127/CD95/CD27 panel). Once sorted, every population was more than 95% pure. Study observations and caveats: Patients with Type 1 diabetes showed moderately but significantly shorter TCRB CDR3s in all four CD4+ subsets.

The chain carries TRBV23-1 and TRBJ1-3; D possibly corresponds to TRBD1 (5 bases). TRBV23-1 counts as an open reading frame of uncertain function. This TCR was recovered from a man aged 25 to 45 with type 1 diabetes. What was sequenced was naive CD4+ T cells from blood. As DNA, the CDR3 is TGCGCCAGCAGTCAATCTGACAGCGGCTCTGGAAACACCATATATTTT. It is translated as CASSQSDSGSGNTIYF.